This entry is about one T cell receptor beta chain. Its antigen is as yet unknown. The data were obtained in a study of identifying expanded T cells in peripheral blood. Study results and limitations: Variance in clone template counts between approximately 2-week samples significantly increased with total template count across all healthy donors.

Only in-frame clones appear in the TCRdb table, and some are missing; sequencing was by immunoSEQ multiplex PCR. The data contain approximately 100,000 clones, 85% to 90% of them singletons. Trimming cost V 4 bases and J 7 bases; bases outside gene matches: 4. CDR1 is SGHRS, CDR2 YFSETQ, per germline. CDR3 size: 12 residues. The receptor was derived from a person between 18 and 70 years old in good health. The sequenced sample was blood. This rearrangement joins TRBV5-1 to TRBJ1-1; 7 nucleotides line up with TRBD1. This CDR3 reads CASSPGTVEAFF. In nucleotides, the CDR3 is TGCGCCAGCAGCCCCGGGACAGTTGAAGCTTTCTTT. Supplemented by reference TRBV5-1 and TRBJ1-1, the full variable domain reads KAGVTQTPRYLIKTRGQQVTLSCSPISGHRSVSWYQQTPGQGLQFLFEYFSETQRNKGNFPGRFSGRQFSNSRSEMNVSTLELGDSALYLCASSPGTVEAFFGQGTRLTVV.